The TCR beta chain under discussion was sequenced for a study of vaccination and CD4 T cells after COVID-19. Study-wide background: Two-dose vaccination with either BNT162b2 or mRNA-1273 was given to participants.

The time point was: late sampling 161 to 241 days after vaccination in a few convalescent patients. Positive PCR dates covered March to December 2020, before US Alpha, Beta and Delta variants. Trimming stripped 2 bases from V and 4 bases from J, with 12 bases between. CDR3 length: 16 residues. TCRdb reprocessed the PCR reads via MiXCR and lists one record per CDR3 protein. The sample lists approximately 36,000 distinct CDR3 sequences; 36% were seen once. This clonotype was picked up one time. The sequence was obtained from a human donor who had recovered from COVID-19. J is TRBJ2-6 and V is TRBV12-3 or TRBV12-4, with D maybe TRBD1 (6 bases). The source material was CD4+ T cells from blood, sampled about 7 months after SARS-CoV-2 vaccination. CDR3 sequence reads: CASSLTRGSGANVLTF. As DNA, the CDR3 is TGTGCCAGCAGTTTAACCAGGGGCTCAGGGGCCAACGTCCTGACTTTC.